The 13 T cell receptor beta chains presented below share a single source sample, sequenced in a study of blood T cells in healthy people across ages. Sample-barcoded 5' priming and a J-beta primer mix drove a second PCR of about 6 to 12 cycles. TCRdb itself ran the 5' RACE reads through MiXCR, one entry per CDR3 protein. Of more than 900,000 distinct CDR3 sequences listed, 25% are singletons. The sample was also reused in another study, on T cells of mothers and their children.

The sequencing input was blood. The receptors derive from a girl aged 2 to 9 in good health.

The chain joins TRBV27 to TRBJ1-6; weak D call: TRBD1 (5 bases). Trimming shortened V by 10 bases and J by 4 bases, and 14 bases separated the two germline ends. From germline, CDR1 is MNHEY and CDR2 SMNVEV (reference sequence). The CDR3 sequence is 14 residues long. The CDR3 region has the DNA TGTGCCACCAGATCCGGGGCTTATAATTCACCCCTCCACTTT. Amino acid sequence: CATRSGAYNSPLHF.

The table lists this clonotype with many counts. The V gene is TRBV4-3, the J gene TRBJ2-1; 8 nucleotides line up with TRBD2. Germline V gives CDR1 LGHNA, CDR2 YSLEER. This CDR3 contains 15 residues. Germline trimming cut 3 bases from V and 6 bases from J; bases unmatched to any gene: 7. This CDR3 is CASSHLGSGINEQFF. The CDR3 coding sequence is TGCGCCAGCAGCCACCTGGGTAGCGGGATCAATGAGCAGTTCTTC.

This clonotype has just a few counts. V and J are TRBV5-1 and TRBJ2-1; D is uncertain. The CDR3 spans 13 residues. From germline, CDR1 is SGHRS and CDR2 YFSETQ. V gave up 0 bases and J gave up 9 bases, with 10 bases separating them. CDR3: CASSLGELSEQFF. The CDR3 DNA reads TGCGCCAGCAGCTTGGGAGAGCTGAGTGAGCAGTTCTTC.

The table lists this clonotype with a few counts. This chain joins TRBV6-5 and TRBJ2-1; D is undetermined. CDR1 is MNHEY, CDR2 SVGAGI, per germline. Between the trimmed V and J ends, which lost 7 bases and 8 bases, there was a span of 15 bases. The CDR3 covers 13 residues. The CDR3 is CASTDLSGYEQFF. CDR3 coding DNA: TGTGCCAGCACCGACCTTAGTGGGTATGAGCAGTTCTTC.

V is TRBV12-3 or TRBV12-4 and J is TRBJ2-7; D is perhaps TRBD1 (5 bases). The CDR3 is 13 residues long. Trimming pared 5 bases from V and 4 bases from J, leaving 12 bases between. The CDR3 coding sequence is TGTGCCAGCAGTGACTCAGGGTTTTACGAGCAGTACTTC. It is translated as CASSDSGFYEQYF.

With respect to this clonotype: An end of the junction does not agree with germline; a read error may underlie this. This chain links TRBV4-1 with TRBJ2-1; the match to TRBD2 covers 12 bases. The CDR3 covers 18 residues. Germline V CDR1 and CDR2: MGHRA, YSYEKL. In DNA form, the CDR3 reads TGCGCCAGCAGCCCCGAGGAGACTAGCGGGAGTTGGGACAATGAACAGTTCTTC. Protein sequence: CASSPEETSGSWDNEQFF.

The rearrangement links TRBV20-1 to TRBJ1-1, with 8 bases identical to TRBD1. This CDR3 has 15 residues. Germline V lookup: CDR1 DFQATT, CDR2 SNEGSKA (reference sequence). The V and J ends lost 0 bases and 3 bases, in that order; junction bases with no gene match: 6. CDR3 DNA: TGCAGTGCTAGAGATTCGCAGGGGGCCGACACTGAAGCTTTCTTT. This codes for CSARDSQGADTEAFF.

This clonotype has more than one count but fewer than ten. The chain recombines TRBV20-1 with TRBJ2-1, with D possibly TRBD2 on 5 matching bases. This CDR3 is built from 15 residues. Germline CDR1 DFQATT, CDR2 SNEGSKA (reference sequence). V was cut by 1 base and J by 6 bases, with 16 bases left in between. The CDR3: CSARVRREVLNEQFF. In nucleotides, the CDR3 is TGCAGTGCTAGAGTACGACGGGAAGTACTCAATGAGCAGTTCTTC.

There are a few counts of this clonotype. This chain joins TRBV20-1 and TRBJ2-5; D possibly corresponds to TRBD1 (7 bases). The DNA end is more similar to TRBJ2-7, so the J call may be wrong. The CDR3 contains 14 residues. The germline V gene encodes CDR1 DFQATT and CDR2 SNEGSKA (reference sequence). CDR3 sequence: CSATQGQGGYEQYF. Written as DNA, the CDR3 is TGCAGTGCTACGCAAGGGCAGGGGGGCTACGAGCAGTACTTC.

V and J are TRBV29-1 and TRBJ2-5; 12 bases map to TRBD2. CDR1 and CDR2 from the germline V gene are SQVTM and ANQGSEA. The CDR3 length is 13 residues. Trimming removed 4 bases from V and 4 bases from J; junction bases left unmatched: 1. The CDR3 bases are TGCAGCGTTGTGGGACTAGCGGGAGAGACCCAGTACTTC. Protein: CSVVGLAGETQYF. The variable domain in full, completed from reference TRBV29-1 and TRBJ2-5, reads SAVISQKPSRDICQRGTSLTIQCQVDSQVTMMFWYRQQPGQSLTLIATANQGSEATYESGFVIDKFPISRPNLTFSTLTVSNMSPEDSSIYLCSVVGLAGETQYFGPGTRLLVL.

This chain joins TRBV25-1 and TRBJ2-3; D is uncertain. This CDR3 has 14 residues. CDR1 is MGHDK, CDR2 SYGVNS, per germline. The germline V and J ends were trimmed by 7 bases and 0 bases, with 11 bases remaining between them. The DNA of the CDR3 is TGTGCCAGCAACAGTGTCTTTAGCACAGATACGCAGTATTTT. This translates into CASNSVFSTDTQYF. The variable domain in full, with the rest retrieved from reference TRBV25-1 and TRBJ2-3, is EADIYQTPRYLVIGTGKKITLECSQTMGHDKMYWYQQDPGMELHLIHYSYGVNSTEKGDLSSESTVSRIRTEHFPLTLESARPSHTSQYLCASNSVFSTDTQYFGPGTRLTVL.

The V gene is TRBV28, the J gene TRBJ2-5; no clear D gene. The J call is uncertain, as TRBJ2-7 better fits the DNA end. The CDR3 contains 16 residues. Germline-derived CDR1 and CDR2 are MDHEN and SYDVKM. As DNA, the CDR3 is TGTGCCAGCAGTCCCTCTCGGGCAGGTTCTACCTACGAGCAGTACTTC. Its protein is CASSPSRAGSTYEQYF.

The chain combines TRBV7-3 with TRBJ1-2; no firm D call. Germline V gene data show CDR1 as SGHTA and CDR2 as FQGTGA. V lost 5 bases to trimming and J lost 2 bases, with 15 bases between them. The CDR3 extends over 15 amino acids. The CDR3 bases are TGTGCCAGCAGCCCCTTCCTAGGGAAAAACTATGGCTACACCTTC. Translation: CASSPFLGKNYGYTF.